The 18 T cell receptor beta chains reported below all come from one sample, sequenced in a study of shared clonotypes between healthy human individuals. Some clones are missing from TCRdb's copy, which holds only in-frame ones; the method was immunoSEQ multiplex PCR. The table has about 460,000 clones, about 74% seen once. Sequencing used PBMCs. The receptors were sampled from a woman aged 35 to 49 in good health. Some clones in this sample may be carry-over from other donors' samples.

This clone was recorded once. The gene calls are TRBV2 and TRBJ2-2; the D call may be TRBD1 or TRBD2 (6 bases each). This CDR3 contains 15 residues. Germline CDR1 is SNHLY and CDR2 is FYNNEI. Trimming removed 5 bases from V and 5 bases from J, with 15 bases in between. The CDR3 protein is CASSIGEGGTGELFF. CDR3 nucleotide sequence: TGTGCCAGCAGTATCGGAGAGGGGGGAACCGGGGAGCTGTTTTTT.

The V gene is TRBV28, the J gene TRBJ1-4; D call uncertain. This CDR3 has 15 amino acids. V lost 6 bases to trimming and J lost 3 bases, with 14 bases between them. In germline, CDR1 is MDHEN, CDR2 SYDVKM. The CDR3 spells CASSSRSRANEKLFF. CDR3 bases: TGTGCCAGCAGCTCAAGGTCGAGGGCTAATGAAAAACTGTTTTTT.

The rearrangement links TRBV20-1 to TRBJ2-3; D is ambiguous. Deletions cut 5 bases from V and 8 bases from J, with 11 bases between. This CDR3 has 11 residues. Per germline, CDR1 DFQATT and CDR2 SNEGSKA (reference sequence). The CDR3 is CSALKSPTQYF. Here the CDR3 DNA reads TGCAGTGCTCTGAAGTCCCCTACGCAGTATTTT.

The chain joins TRBV5-6 to TRBJ2-3; 15 bases align to TRBD2. Germline CDR1 SGHDT, CDR2 YYEEEE. The trim removed 3 bases at V and 5 bases at J, leaving 13 bases unmatched. This CDR3 has 19 residues. In DNA, the CDR3 is TGTGCCAGCAGCTCCCGGACTAGCGGGAGGGCCTCTTTAGAAGATACGCAGTATTTT. Encoded protein: CASSSRTSGRASLEDTQYF.

The chain combines TRBV7-3 with TRBJ2-5, with TRBD2 matching 7 bases. The germline V gene encodes CDR1 SGHTA and CDR2 FQGTGA. J lost 1 base, V lost 5 bases, and 4 bases had no gene match. This CDR3 has 14 amino acids. The CDR3 sequence: CASSLSSGQETQYF. The DNA of the CDR3 is TGTGCCAGCAGCCTTTCTAGCGGCCAAGAGACCCAGTACTTC. The full variable domain, in which reference TRBV7-3 and TRBJ2-5 provide the parts outside the CDR3, is GAGVSQTPSNKVTEKGKYVELRCDPISGHTALYWYRQSLGQGPEFLIYFQGTGAADDSGLPNDRFFAVRPEGSVSTLKIQRTERGDSAVYLCASSLSSGQETQYFGPGTRLLVL.

In the case of this clone: A read error is likely here: a far larger clone is one base away. V is TRBV4-1 and J is TRBJ2-2, with 12 bases identical to TRBD2. The CDR3 consists of 17 residues. Germline-derived CDR1 and CDR2 are MGHRA and YSYEKL. Germline trimming cut 3 bases from V and 3 bases from J; bases unmatched to any gene: 5. The CDR3 region is CASSQTSGRGDTGELFF. CDR3 nucleotide sequence: TGCGCCAGCAGCCAGACTAGCGGGAGAGGTGACACCGGGGAGCTGTTTTTT.

This clone was counted between two and nine times. The chain combines TRBV29-1 with TRBJ2-7, with 9 bases aligning to TRBD1. The germline V gene encodes CDR1 SQVTM and CDR2 ANQGSEA. The CDR3 consists of 15 residues. The V and J ends lost 4 bases and 4 bases, in that order; junction bases with no gene match: 11. CDR3 protein: CSVGGGTGPTYEQYF. CDR3 in DNA: TGCAGCGTTGGGGGAGGGACAGGGCCCACTTACGAGCAGTACTTC.

The chain joins TRBV29-1 to TRBJ2-1; TRBD2 matches at 11 bases. Trimming at V came to 1 base and at J to 4 bases, leaving 6 bases not matched to a gene. Germline values: CDR1 SQVTM, CDR2 ANQGSEA. This CDR3 comprises 16 residues. CDR3 in DNA: TGCAGCGTTGAAGGTATGGCTAGCGGGAGGTACAATGAGCAGTTCTTC. Its protein is CSVEGMASGRYNEQFF.

This chain uses TRBV30 with TRBJ1-4; tentatively, D is TRBD1 (5 bases). CDR3 length: 14 amino acids. From germline, CDR1 is GTSNPN and CDR2 SVGIG (reference sequence). V gave up 5 bases and J gave up 7 bases, with 17 bases separating them. Here the CDR3 DNA reads TGTGCCTGGGCACTACCGGGCAGGGTTGAAAAACTGTTTTTT. It translates to CAWALPGRVEKLFF.

In its sample, this clone was seen once. The chain carries TRBV29-1 and TRBJ1-3; D is perhaps TRBD1 (5 bases). The CDR3 extends over 14 amino acids. Trimming took off 3 bases at V and 0 bases at J, with 9 bases between the two ends. Germline V lookup: CDR1 SQVTM, CDR2 ANQGSEA. The CDR3 region is CSVDRASSGNTIYF. DNA for the CDR3: TGCAGCGTTGACAGGGCGAGCTCTGGAAACACCATATATTTT.

The chain joins TRBV30 to TRBJ1-6; possible D gene TRBD1, 5 bases. The germline V and J ends were trimmed by 2 bases and 7 bases, with 12 bases remaining between them. The length of the CDR3 is 14 residues. Looked up from germline, CDR1 is GTSNPN and CDR2 is SVGIG (reference sequence). CDR3 sequence (DNA): TGTGCCTGGAGTTTAGGGGTGGGGAATTCACCCCTCCACTTT. It is translated as CAWSLGVGNSPLHF.

The chain carries TRBV28 and TRBJ1-2, with TRBD1 as a possible D gene (5 bases). Germline assignment: CDR1 MDHEN and CDR2 SYDVKM. This CDR3 is built from 13 residues. V was trimmed by 5 bases and J by 8 bases, leaving 15 bases between them. The CDR3: CASSPTGKEGYTF. The CDR3 region has the DNA TGTGCCAGCAGTCCCACAGGCAAGGAGGGCTACACCTTC.

The V call is TRBV27, the J call TRBJ2-7, with D perhaps matching TRBD2 (6 bases). V shed 4 bases and J shed 4 bases, with 11 bases lying between them. CDR3 length equals 13 residues. Germline loops: CDR1 MNHEY, CDR2 SMNVEV (reference sequence). The CDR3 is CASSWGDSYEQYF. The CDR3 bases are TGTGCCAGCAGTTGGGGGGACTCGTACGAGCAGTACTTC.

The chain is built from TRBV5-1 and TRBJ2-5; possibly TRBD1 or TRBD2 for D (6 bases each). V shed 4 bases and J shed 4 bases, with 14 bases lying between them. In germline, CDR1 is SGHRS, CDR2 YFSETQ. The CDR3 consists of 14 residues. The CDR3 nucleotides read TGCGCCAGCAGCAGGGGGGAGTCGCGAGAGACCCAGTACTTC. It encodes CASSRGESRETQYF.

A single count supports this clone. The CDR3 region has the DNA TGTGCCAGCAGTTTATTGGTGGGCCGGGAAGCTTTCTTT. Its translation is CASSLLVGREAFF. The chain recombines TRBV28 with TRBJ1-1; D is unclear. The CDR3 extends over 13 amino acids. The germline V and J ends were trimmed by 1 base and 8 bases, with 11 bases remaining between them. Per germline, CDR1 MDHEN and CDR2 SYDVKM. Looking up the rest from reference TRBV28 and TRBJ1-1 gives the full variable domain: DVKVTQSSRYLVKRTGEKVFLECVQDMDHENMFWYRQDPGLGLRLIYFSYDVKMKEKGDIPEGYSVSREKKERFSLILESASTNQTSMYLCASSLLVGREAFFGQGTRLTVV.

This sequence joins TRBV7-9 and TRBJ2-3, with D tentatively TRBD1 (6 bases). CDR1 is SEHNR, CDR2 FQNEAQ, per germline (reference sequence). V dropped 2 bases and J dropped 6 bases, with 15 bases sitting between them. This CDR3 spans 15 amino acids. The CDR3 spells CASSLTRGYTDTQYF. The CDR3 region has the DNA TGTGCCAGCAGCTTAACCAGGGGCTATACCGATACGCAGTATTTT.

This clone was counted a single time. The chain has TRBV5-4 and TRBJ2-5; D possibly corresponds to TRBD1 (5 bases). From germline, CDR1 is SGHNT and CDR2 YYREEE (reference sequence). V dropped 3 bases and J dropped 3 bases, with 18 bases sitting between them. The CDR3 has 16 residues. CDR3 DNA: TGTGCCAGCAGCTGGGGCTTTGGTAGCTCAGAAGAGACCCAGTACTTC. Translating gives CASSWGFGSSEETQYF.

The J gene is TRBJ1-1, the V gene TRBV25-1, with D possibly being TRBD1 (5 bases). This CDR3 has 18 residues. Germline V CDR1 and CDR2: MGHDK, SYGVNS. V shed 1 base and J shed 1 base, with 19 bases lying between them. The CDR3 sequence: CASSELSGGSSRNTEAFF. The CDR3 bases are TGTGCCAGCAGTGAATTAAGTGGGGGAAGTAGCCGGAACACTGAAGCTTTCTTT.